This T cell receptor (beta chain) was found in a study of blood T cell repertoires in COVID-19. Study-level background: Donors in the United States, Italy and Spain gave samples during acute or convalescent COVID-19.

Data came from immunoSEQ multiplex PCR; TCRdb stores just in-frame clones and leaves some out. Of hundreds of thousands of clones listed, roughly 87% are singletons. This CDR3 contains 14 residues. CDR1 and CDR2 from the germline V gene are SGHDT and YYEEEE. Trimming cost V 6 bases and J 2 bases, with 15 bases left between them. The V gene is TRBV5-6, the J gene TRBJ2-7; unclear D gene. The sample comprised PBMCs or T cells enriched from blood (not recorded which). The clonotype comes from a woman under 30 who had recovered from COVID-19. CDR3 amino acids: CASTSWSLAYEQYF. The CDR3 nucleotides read TGTGCCAGCACCTCCTGGTCATTAGCCTACGAGCAGTACTTC.